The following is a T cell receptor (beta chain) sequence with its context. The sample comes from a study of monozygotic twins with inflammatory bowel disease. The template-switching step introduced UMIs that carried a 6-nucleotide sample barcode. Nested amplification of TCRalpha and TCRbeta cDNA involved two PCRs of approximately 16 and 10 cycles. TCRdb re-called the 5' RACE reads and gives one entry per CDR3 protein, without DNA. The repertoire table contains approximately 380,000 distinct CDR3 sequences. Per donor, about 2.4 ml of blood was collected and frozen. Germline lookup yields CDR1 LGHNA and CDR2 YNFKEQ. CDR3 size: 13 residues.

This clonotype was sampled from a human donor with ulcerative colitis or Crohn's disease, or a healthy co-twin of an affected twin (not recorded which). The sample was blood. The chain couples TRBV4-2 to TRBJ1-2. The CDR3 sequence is CASSQDRLSGYTF.